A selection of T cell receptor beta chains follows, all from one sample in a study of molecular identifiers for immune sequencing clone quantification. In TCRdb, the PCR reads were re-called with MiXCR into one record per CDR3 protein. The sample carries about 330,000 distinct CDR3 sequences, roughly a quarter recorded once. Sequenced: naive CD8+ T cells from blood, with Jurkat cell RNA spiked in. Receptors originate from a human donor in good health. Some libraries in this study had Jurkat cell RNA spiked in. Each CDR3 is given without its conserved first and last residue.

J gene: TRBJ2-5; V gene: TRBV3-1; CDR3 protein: ASSQDRQPNQETQY
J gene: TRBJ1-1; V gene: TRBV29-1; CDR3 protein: SVEEWEPEGEAF
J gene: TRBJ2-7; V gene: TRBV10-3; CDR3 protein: AIRVVLAGGVYEQY
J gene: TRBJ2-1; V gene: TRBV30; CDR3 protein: AWSMLAGGNEQS
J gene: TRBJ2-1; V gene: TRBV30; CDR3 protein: AWSALGAGGSEQF
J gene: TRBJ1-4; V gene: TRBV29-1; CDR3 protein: SVTAASTNEKLF
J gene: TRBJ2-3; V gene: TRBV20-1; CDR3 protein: SARDPRGAYTDTQY
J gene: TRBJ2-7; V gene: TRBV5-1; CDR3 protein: ASSLDGRDSAYEQY
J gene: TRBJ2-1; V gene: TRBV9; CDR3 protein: ASSGTGVVYNEQF
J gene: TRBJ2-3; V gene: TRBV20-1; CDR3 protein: SARSGVPDTQY
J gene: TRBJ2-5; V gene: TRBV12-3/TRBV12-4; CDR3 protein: ASSSIGTEETQY
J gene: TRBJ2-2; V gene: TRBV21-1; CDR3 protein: ASSRPQGIAGELF
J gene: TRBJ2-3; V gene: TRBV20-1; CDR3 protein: SAQNRVNSADTQY
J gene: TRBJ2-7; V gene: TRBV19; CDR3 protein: ASSIGYEQY
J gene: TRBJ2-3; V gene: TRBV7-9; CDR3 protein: ASSLATSGGHLQY
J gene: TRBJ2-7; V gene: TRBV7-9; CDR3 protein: ASSESPDSSGQY
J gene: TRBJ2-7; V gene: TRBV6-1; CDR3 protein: ASSVLAEPTYEQY
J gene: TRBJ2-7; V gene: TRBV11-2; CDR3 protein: ASSLEAGIAYEQY
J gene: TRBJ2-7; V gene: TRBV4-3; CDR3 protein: ASSQDAAGTYEQY
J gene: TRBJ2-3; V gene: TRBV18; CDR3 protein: ASTGPRTDTQY
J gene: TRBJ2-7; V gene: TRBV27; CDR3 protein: ASGWSGESYEQY
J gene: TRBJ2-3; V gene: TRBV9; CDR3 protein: ASSADRAADTQY
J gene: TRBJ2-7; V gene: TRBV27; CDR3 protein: ASSLLAMGEQY
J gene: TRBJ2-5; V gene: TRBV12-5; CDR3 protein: ASGLAGWQESQY
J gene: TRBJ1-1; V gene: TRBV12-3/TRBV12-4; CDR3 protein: ASSLTGPSGTEAF
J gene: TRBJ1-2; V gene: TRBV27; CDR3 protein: ASSFVGPSAGYT
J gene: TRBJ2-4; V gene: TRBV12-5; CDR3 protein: ASGLPDQGRH
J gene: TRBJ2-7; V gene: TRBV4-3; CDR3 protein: ASSQGTGGFDEQY
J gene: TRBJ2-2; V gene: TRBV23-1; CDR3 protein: ASSQWFEVAGELF
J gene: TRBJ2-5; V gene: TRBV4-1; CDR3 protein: ASSQGLAGGPEETQY
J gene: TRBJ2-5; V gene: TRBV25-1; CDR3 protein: ASSEFGQSQETQY
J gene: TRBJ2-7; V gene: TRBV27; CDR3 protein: ASSLKGEAYEQY
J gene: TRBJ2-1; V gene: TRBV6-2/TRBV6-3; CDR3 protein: ASRGLATTYNEQF
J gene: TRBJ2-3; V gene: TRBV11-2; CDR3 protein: ASSLEWGDTQY
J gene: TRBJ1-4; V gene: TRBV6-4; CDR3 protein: ARSVGQRNEKLF
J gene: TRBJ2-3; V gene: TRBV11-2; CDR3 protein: ATKTLTDTQY
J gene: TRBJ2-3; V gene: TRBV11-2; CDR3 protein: ASSSMGPSTDTQY
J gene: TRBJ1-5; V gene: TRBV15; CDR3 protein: ATSRFDLTVSNQPQH
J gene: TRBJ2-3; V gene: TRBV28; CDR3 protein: ASSYGTSSTDTQY
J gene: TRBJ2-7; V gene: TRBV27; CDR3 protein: ASSFAGTGVYEQY
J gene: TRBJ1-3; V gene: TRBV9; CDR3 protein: ASSASTGRSSGNTIY
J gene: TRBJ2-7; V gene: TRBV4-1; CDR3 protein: ASSPLGQLISYEQY
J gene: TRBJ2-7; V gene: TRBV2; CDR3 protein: ASRSTGTAMDEQY
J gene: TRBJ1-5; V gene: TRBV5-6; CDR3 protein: ASSVGGYQPQH